Included here is one T cell receptor (beta chain) sequence, with context. This CDR3 contains 15 residues. Germline lookup yields CDR1 LNHNV and CDR2 YYDKDF (reference sequence). With V trimmed by 0 bases and J by 4 bases, 5 bases remained unmatched. This entry comes from a study of cytomegalovirus exposure and HLA in healthy donors. The repertoire was sequenced with immunoSEQ multiplex PCR; TCRdb's copy has only in-frame clones and lacks some. The table includes more than 120,000 clones, around 90% detected once. This sequence joins TRBV15 and TRBJ1-2, with 7 positions matching TRBD1. The specimen sequenced was PBMCs. The TCR sequence derives from a man aged 18 to 29 in good health and CMV-seropositive. The CDR3 loop reads CATSRETGTGYGYTF. The CDR3 coding sequence is TGTGCCACCAGCAGAGAGACAGGGACGGGCTATGGCTACACCTTC.